This TCR beta chain was identified during a study of breast tumors, draining lymph nodes, adjacent tissues. Findings and caveats of the study: Most tumor T cells seemingly derive from lymph node, then expand in tumor. Tumor TCR diversity was below lymph nodes but above nontumor tissue. Data only fit, rather than demonstrated, lymph node origin of most tumor T cells.

This clonotype was detected ten times or more. Its antigen is still unknown. TCRdb recomputed calls from the multiplex PCR reads with MiXCR, one row per CDR3 protein. The sample consists of about 89,000 distinct CDR3 sequences, approximately 31% of them appearing once. CDR1 MNHNS and CDR2 SASEGT come from the germline V gene. The length of the CDR3 is 12 residues. The V end was cut by 6 bases, the J end by 1 base, with 6 bases between. Breast cancer patients provided tissue from their axillary draining lymph nodes. The J gene is TRBJ2-5, the V gene TRBV6-1; D unresolved. The sample consisted of axillary lymph node tissue. This TCR came from a female donor with breast cancer. Some clones in this sample may be carry-over from other donors' samples. CDR3 loop: CASSNPQETQYF. The CDR3 DNA reads TGTGCCAGCAGCAACCCCCAAGAGACCCAGTACTTC.